This record concerns one T cell receptor beta chain sequence. The antigen this receptor binds is unknown. Base qualities are not recorded, but no much larger clone differs from it by a single base. Preparation of the library involved 5' RACE. The data were produced on an Illumina HiSeq 2500. A second PCR of about 6 to 11 cycles was run with a J-beta primer mix and a sample-barcoded 5' primer. A unique molecular identifier was introduced onto each TCR beta cDNA molecule by a template-switch 5' adaptor carrying 12 random nucleotides. At least 2.5 million CDR3-containing paired-end reads were obtained from each sample. The Mint cDNA synthesis kit, primed by a TRBC-specific oligonucleotide, was used to synthesize first-strand cDNA from all RNA. Following uracil-DNA glycosylase treatment, a first 18-cycle PCR with universal primers M1SS and BC2_uni_R was performed on all cDNA. The study's own analysis went as follows. For normalization, 1 million high-quality reads, each with a distinct molecular identifier, were randomly selected from each sample. Instead of being binned into consensus sequences, reads with shared molecular identifiers were discarded. MiTCR, run with a Q25 quality threshold and the strictest error-elimination algorithm, handled CDR3 identification, clonotype clustering and error correction. A nonparametric unseen species model with Euler transformation was used to estimate lower-bound total TCR beta diversity. Through fastp at Q25 and MiXCR, TCRdb rebuilt clones from the public reads, retaining in-frame beta chains. Identical CDR3 proteins give one entry, which carries the most common genes and DNA. TCRdb, not the original authors, processed these V and J calls. For this sample the table gives 890,000 or so distinct CDR3 sequences, of which under 80% were detected only once. About 30% of the sample is taken by the ten largest.

This sample was included in a study of blood T cells in healthy people across ages (dated by TCRdb to between 2015 and 2017). Notes on the research overall: In model experiments, roughly one uniquely barcoded TCR beta cDNA molecule per two T cells was captured by template switching. To avoid experimental bias, donors of different ages were distributed randomly across sequencing lanes. To track age-related changes in TCR beta repertoire diversity, the study relied on deep sequencing normalized with unique cDNA molecular identifiers. The study analyzed two additional independent replicas of 1 million unique cDNA reads from the same blood draw for two donors, one aged 18 to 29 and one aged 80 or older. Four age groups were formed from the donors: young (average about 15 years), middle-aged (approximately 40), aged (approximately 60) and long-lived (about 80). What the authors observed across the whole study: The percentage of naive T cells measured by flow cytometry correlated strongly with observed TCR beta diversity. The long-lived group showed more naive CD4+ T cells, fewer expanded clones and increased TCR diversity than the aged group, suggesting age selection. Because profiling used bulk unsorted PBMCs, naive and antigen-experienced compartments could not be compared conclusively. The CMV infection status of donors was not known, potentially confounding age-related changes in expanded clonotypes. Total diversity estimates from one million sequenced T cells were considered lower bounds and underestimates. Observed TCR beta diversity per million T cells fell roughly linearly with age, and a significant reduction was already apparent by age around 40.

The 35 to 40 donors, aged about 6 to 95 years, were systemically healthy Caucasian individuals from Russia. Around 10 milliliters of peripheral blood were collected from each donor into EDTA-treated Vacutainer tubes. Ficoll-Paque density-gradient centrifugation was used to isolate PBMCs, with at least 7 million obtained per sample. Trizol reagent was used to extract total RNA from the PBMCs, yielding at least 5 micrograms per sample. For every donor, flow cytometry on a PBMC aliquot measured the percentage of naive CD45RAhigh/CD27high T cells. The cysteine opens and the phenylalanine closes a CDR3 of 15 amino acids. The entry retains the CDR3 DNA only, 45 bases that are in frame from base 1. Sequences MNHEY (CDR1) and SMNVEV (CDR2) are obtained from the germline V gene (reference sequence). V and J lose 2 bases and 2 bases, and a span of 13 bases separates them.

This sequence originates from a man aged 25 to 40 in good health. The chain is encoded by TRBV27 joined to TRBJ2-7; 7 matching bases give a weak D call of TRBD2. Sequenced input: blood. The nucleotides read TGTGCCAGCAGTTTAAGAAGGGGGGGCCCCTACGAGCAGTACTTC. Its amino acids are CASSLRRGGPYEQYF.